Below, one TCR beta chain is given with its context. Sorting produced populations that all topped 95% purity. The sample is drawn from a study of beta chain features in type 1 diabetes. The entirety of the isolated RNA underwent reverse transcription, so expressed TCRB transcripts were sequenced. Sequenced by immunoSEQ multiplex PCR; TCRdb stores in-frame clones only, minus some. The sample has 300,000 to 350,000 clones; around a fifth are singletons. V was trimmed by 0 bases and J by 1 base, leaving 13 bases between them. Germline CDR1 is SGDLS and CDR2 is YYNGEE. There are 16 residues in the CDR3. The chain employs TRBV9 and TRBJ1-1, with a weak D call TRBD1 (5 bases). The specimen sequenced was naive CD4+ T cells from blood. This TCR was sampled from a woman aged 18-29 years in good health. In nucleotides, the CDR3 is TGTGCCAGCAGCGTAGGGGTGCGGGGCCCGAACACTGAAGCTTTCTTT. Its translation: CASSVGVRGPNTEAFF.